Ten or more counts support the clone carrying this T cell receptor (beta chain). Antigen specificity is unknown. MiXCR, applied by TCRdb to the 5' RACE reads, yields one record per CDR3 protein. The sample contains 340,000 or so distinct CDR3 sequences, roughly 15% of which appear only once. This sample is part of a study of CD8 T cells in ankylosing spondylitis. Study results and caveats: Significant enrichment of disease-linked clones was reportedly seen in matched ankylosing spondylitis synovial fluid. One TCR beta motif, made up of several highly homologous variants, appeared characteristic of ankylosing spondylitis blood.

This clonotype was obtained from a male donor with ankylosing spondylitis or in good health (not recorded which). The material sequenced was blood, either unsorted or a sorted T cell fraction (not recorded which).

The CDR3 region is CASTRGQGDEKLFF. Here the CDR3 DNA reads TGTGCCAGCACCCGGGGACAGGGGGACGAAAAACTGTTTTTT. The chain joins TRBV5-6 to TRBJ1-4; 11 bases are a match to TRBD1. Germline V gene data show CDR1 as SGHDT and CDR2 as YYEEEE. The CDR3 is made up of 14 amino acids. J lost 8 bases, V lost 6 bases, and 6 bases had no gene match.